This TCR beta chain was captured in a study of OX40 agonist ivuxolimab in advanced cancers. As for the study in general: The dose-escalation group included hepatocellular carcinoma, melanoma, renal cell carcinoma and head and neck cancer.

V gave up 8 bases and J gave up 5 bases, with 15 bases separating them. CDR1 is SNHLY, CDR2 FYNNEI, per germline. CDR3 size: 13 residues. TCRdb keeps only in-frame clones here, not all; method: immunoSEQ multiplex PCR. The repertoire has roughly 100,000 clones, approximately 80% of them found once; the top ten carry 1.1%. The receptor's source is an adult with an advanced solid tumor such as melanoma, head and neck, liver or kidney cancer. The chain is built from TRBV2 and TRBJ1-2; maybe TRBD1 (6 bases). The sequences come from CD4+ or CD8+ T cells sorted from blood, collected in a trial of the OX40 agonist ivuxolimab. CDR3 sequence reads: CASQLDQGYGYTF. The CDR3 DNA follows: TGTGCCAGCCAGCTAGACCAGGGGTATGGCTACACCTTC.